This T cell receptor beta chain derives from a study of blood T cells in healthy people across ages. The CDR3 consists of 15 residues. Germline lookup yields CDR1 LGHDT and CDR2 YNNKEL (reference sequence). The germline V and J ends were trimmed by 1 base and 6 bases, with 12 bases remaining between them. A sample-barcoded 5' primer and a J-beta primer mix were used in a second PCR of roughly 7 to 12 cycles. A template-switch adaptor containing 12 random nucleotides labeled each cDNA molecule. TCRdb ran MiXCR on the 5' RACE reads and lists one entry per CDR3 protein. This sample has 1.4 million to 1.5 million distinct CDR3 sequences; approximately 38% occur once, and the top ten carry 7.9%.

The V and J genes are TRBV3-1 and TRBJ1-4; no clear D gene. The sequenced material came from blood. The sequence was obtained from a woman younger than 30 in good health. The CDR3 nucleotides are TGTGCCAGCAGCCAAGGTGCGAATCGGGATGAAAAACTGTTTTTT. Translating gives CASSQGANRDEKLFF.